A selection of T cell receptor beta chains follows, all from one sample in a study of blood T cells in healthy people across ages. One entry per CDR3 protein, called by TCRdb with MiXCR from the 5' RACE reads. Among some 1.5 million distinct CDR3 sequences listed, 25% to 30% were seen once. The sequenced sample consisted of blood. Receptor source: a woman in her twenties or thirties in good health. Each CDR3 is given with its conserved first and last residue. The D gene is left open where the match is weak. A row's size may be missing; if present it is once, few, many or a size class.

d_gene | abundance | j_gene | v_gene | CDR3aa | CDR3nt
- | few | TRBJ1-2 | TRBV6-2/TRBV6-3 | CASSYGQPMYGYTF | TGTGCCAGCAGTTACGGGCAGCCCATGTATGGCTACACCTTC
TRBD2 | few | TRBJ2-7 | TRBV20-1 | CSAIRLAGVSYEQYF | TGCAGTGCCATTCGACTAGCGGGAGTCTCATACGAGCAGTACTTC
TRBD2 | - | TRBJ2-7 | TRBV4-3 | CASSQDRGTSTEQYF | TGCGCCAGCAGCCAAGATCGGGGGACTAGTACCGAGCAGTACTTC
TRBD1 | - | TRBJ2-7 | TRBV9 | CASSARVGQTSYEQYF | TGTGCCAGCAGCGCCCGGGTGGGACAGACCTCCTACGAGCAGTACTTC
- | - | TRBJ2-3 | TRBV7-2 | CASSRHRRVVSTDTQYF | TGTGCCAGCAGCCGTCATCGGAGGGTTGTTAGCACAGATACGCAGTATTTT
TRBD2 | few | TRBJ2-7 | TRBV19 | CASSISGRRGYEQYF | TGTGCCAGTAGCATTAGCGGGAGAAGGGGCTACGAGCAGTACTTC
- | few | TRBJ1-4 | TRBV4-1 | CASSRTGKPNEKLFF | TGCGCCAGCAGCCGAACCGGGAAACCTAATGAAAAACTGTTTTTT
TRBD1 | - | TRBJ1-1 | TRBV30 | CAWSVIGTGANTEAFF | TGTGCCTGGAGTGTAATCGGGACAGGTGCGAACACTGAAGCTTTCTTT
- | - | TRBJ2-5 | TRBV3-1 | CVSSQDSQETQYF | TGTGTCAGCAGCCAAGATAGTCAAGAGACCCAGTACTTC
- | - | TRBJ1-2 | TRBV5-5 | CASSFGVNYGHTF | TGTGCCAGCAGCTTTGGGGTGAACTATGGCCACACCTTC